The present entry profiles one TCR beta chain with its context. The source of the sample is a study of blood T cell repertoires in COVID-19. Across the study: Sites in the United States, Italy and Spain provided acute and convalescent COVID-19 samples. PBMCs, B-cell-depleted T cells, or T cells were the source of the cDNA or gDNA that made up the material.

CDR1 and CDR2 from the germline V gene are KGHSY and FQNENV. V lost 8 bases to trimming and J lost 7 bases; unmatched junction nucleotides: 4. This CDR3 has 13 residues. Authors' processing steps: Reference gene primers were amplified, and this amplification served to estimate nucleated cell counts. Sequenced by immunoSEQ multiplex PCR; TCRdb stores in-frame clones only, minus some. V and J calls and clone size are those listed in that table; D and trimming were worked out from the DNA. This table has about 71,000 clones, about 91% appearing once. The genes are TRBV16 and TRBJ2-1; 11 bases agree with TRBD1. The receptor was isolated from a man aged 50-59 years with active COVID-19. Sequencing was performed on peripheral blood. The CDR3 DNA is TGTGCCAGCGGACAGGGGGCGAAGAATGAGCAGTTCTTC. Translating it yields CASGQGAKNEQFF.